A single sample gave rise to the 19 T cell receptor beta chains below, sequenced in a study of ipilimumab plus nivolumab after autologous stem cell transplantation. Profiling relied on immunoSEQ multiplex PCR, and the TCRdb table lists in-frame clones only, not all of them. Here the sample spans 12,000 or so clones, about 74% being singletons. The material sequenced was PBMCs, taken in a trial of ipilimumab plus nivolumab as post-transplant consolidation. The receptors shown here come from a male donor with multiple myeloma.

The chain uses TRBV5-1 and TRBJ2-3; 7 positions agree with TRBD1. The junction had 7 bases not matched to a gene; V was cut back by 3 bases and J by 3 bases. The CDR3 extends over 15 amino acids. In germline, CDR1 is SGHRS, CDR2 YFSETQ. The CDR3: CASSYQGVSTDTQYF. In DNA, the CDR3 is TGCGCCAGCAGCTACCAGGGGGTTTCAACAGATACGCAGTATTTT.

The rearrangement joins TRBV9 to TRBJ2-2; D not resolved. The V end was cut by 3 bases, the J end by 6 bases, with 12 bases between. This CDR3 has 14 amino acids. CDR1 SGDLS and CDR2 YYNGEE come from the germline V gene. The DNA of the CDR3 is TGTGCCAGCAGCGAATCGACGGATCCCGGGGAGCTGTTTTTT. Translation: CASSESTDPGELFF. Complete variable domain (other parts from reference TRBV9 and TRBJ2-2): DSGVTQTPKHLITATGQRVTLRCSPRSGDLSVYWYQQSLDQGLQFLIQYYNGEERAKGNILERFSAQQFPDLHSELNLSSLELGDSALYFCASSESTDPGELFFGEGSRLTVL.

The genes are TRBV5-5 and TRBJ1-2; TRBD1 might be the D (6 bases). V was cut by 2 bases and J by 4 bases, with 18 bases left in between. CDR3 length: 16 amino acids. CDR1 SGHKS and CDR2 YYEKEE come from the germline V gene (reference sequence). The CDR3 DNA reads TGTGCCAGCAGCTTCTCGGGGACACACTCTTTCTATGGCTACACCTTC. Translating it yields CASSFSGTHSFYGYTF.

This clone was counted a few times. V usage is TRBV2 and J usage is TRBJ1-1; maybe TRBD1 (6 bases). Per germline, CDR1 SNHLY and CDR2 FYNNEI. This CDR3 is 16 amino acids long. V dropped 6 bases and J dropped 0 bases, with 17 bases sitting between them. The CDR3 reads CASRGTGFHMNTEAFF. In nucleotides, the CDR3 is TGTGCCAGCAGGGGCACAGGGTTTCACATGAACACTGAAGCTTTCTTT.

This chain joins TRBV4-1 and TRBJ1-4; TRBD1 might be the D (6 bases). The CDR3 totals 16 residues. The germline V gene has CDR1 MGHRA and CDR2 YSYEKL. V was clipped by 2 bases and J by 3 bases, with 13 bases between them. CDR3 nucleotide sequence: TGCGCCAGCAGCCAATGGGGAGGGGGAGCTAATGAAAAACTGTTTTTT. This gives the protein CASSQWGGGANEKLFF.

This chain uses TRBV28 with TRBJ2-6, with D hard to call. The CDR3 is 13 amino acids. Trimming stripped 6 bases from V and 4 bases from J, with 7 bases between. Germline V gene lookup returns CDR1 MDHEN and CDR2 SYDVKM. CDR3 coding DNA: TGTGCCAGCAGCTCCTGGGGGGCCAACGTCCTGACTTTC. This gives the protein CASSSWGANVLTF.

The chain joins TRBV6-1 to TRBJ1-1; D gene unclear. V was pared by 1 base and J by 1 base, with 7 bases between. This CDR3 is 14 amino acids long. Per the germline V gene, CDR1 is MNHNS and CDR2 is SASEGT. CDR3 in DNA: TGTGCCAGCAGTGAAGATCGCGGGAACACTGAAGCTTTCTTT. Its protein is CASSEDRGNTEAFF.

The sample holds one count of this clone. The chain employs TRBV14 and TRBJ2-7; 12 bases agree with TRBD2. In germline, CDR1 is SGHDN, CDR2 FVKESK. After removal of 4 bases from V and 1 base from J, the junction contained 5 bases not matched to a gene. The CDR3 spans 16 residues. The CDR3 DNA is TGTGCCAGCAGCCTAAGACTAGCGGGGGCTTCCTACGAGCAGTACTTC. It encodes CASSLRLAGASYEQYF.

This clone was observed a handful of times. The chain couples TRBV7-8 to TRBJ2-7, with 8 bases aligning to TRBD1. V was pared by 4 bases and J by 5 bases, with 13 bases of the junction left unmatched. The germline CDR1 and CDR2 sequences are SGHVS and FQNEAQ. CDR3 length: 16 amino acids. CDR3 region: CASSYQPGGASDEQYF. The CDR3 bases are TGTGCCAGCAGCTACCAGCCAGGGGGCGCTTCTGACGAGCAGTACTTC.

The V call is TRBV5-1, the J call TRBJ1-4, with TRBD1 matching 7 bases. With V trimmed by 1 base and J by 7 bases, 1 base remained unmatched. Germline lookup yields CDR1 SGHRS and CDR2 YFSETQ. This CDR3 spans 13 amino acids. In DNA, the CDR3 is TGCGCCAGCAGCTTGAAGGGGGCTGAAAAACTGTTTTTT. Translated, it gives CASSLKGAEKLFF.

The chain links TRBV10-3 to TRBJ1-2; D remains ambiguous. CDR1 is ENHRY, CDR2 SYGVKD, per germline. The CDR3 is 13 amino acids. V lost 3 bases and J lost 4, with 9 bases in between. The chain's CDR3 is CAISEAAVYGYTF. The CDR3 DNA follows: TGTGCCATCAGTGAAGCAGCAGTCTATGGCTACACCTTC.

The chain combines TRBV4-1 with TRBJ1-3; D call uncertain. The germline V gene encodes CDR1 MGHRA and CDR2 YSYEKL. With 1 base removed from V and 0 bases from J, the gap between germline ends came to 10 bases. The CDR3 is made up of 16 amino acids. The CDR3 protein is CASSQVVSSSGNTIYF. The CDR3 DNA reads as TGCGCCAGCAGCCAAGTTGTTTCGAGCTCTGGAAACACCATATATTTT.

The rearrangement joins TRBV2 to TRBJ2-1; possible D gene TRBD1, 6 bases. The CDR3 has 13 residues. From germline, CDR1 is SNHLY and CDR2 FYNNEI. Trimming removed 6 bases from V and 6 bases from J, with 12 bases in between. The CDR3 sequence: CASSQDRSNEQFF. The CDR3 DNA is TGTGCCAGCAGCCAGGACAGAAGCAATGAGCAGTTCTTC.

The chain uses TRBV7-6 and TRBJ2-6; a possible D gene is TRBD1 (6 bases). Germline loops: CDR1 SGHVS, CDR2 FNYEAQ. V lost 5 bases to trimming and J lost 2 bases, with 10 bases between them. The CDR3 extends over 15 amino acids. CDR3 nucleotide sequence: TGTGCCAGCAGCGAACAGGGCCCTGGGGCCAACGTCCTGACTTTC. It yields the protein CASSEQGPGANVLTF.

V usage is TRBV9 and J usage is TRBJ1-1; 7 positions match TRBD1. The CDR3 is made up of 12 amino acids. CDR1 and CDR2 from the germline V gene are SGDLS and YYNGEE. V lost 3 bases and J lost 8; bases outside the gene matches: 4. The CDR3 loop reads CASSGQGGEAFF. The CDR3 bases are TGTGCCAGCAGCGGACAGGGCGGAGAAGCTTTCTTT. Full variable domain (missing parts from reference TRBV9 and TRBJ1-1): DSGVTQTPKHLITATGQRVTLRCSPRSGDLSVYWYQQSLDQGLQFLIQYYNGEERAKGNILERFSAQQFPDLHSELNLSSLELGDSALYFCASSGQGGEAFFGQGTRLTVV.

The chain joins TRBV6-5 to TRBJ1-1; maybe TRBD1 (5 bases). Looked up from germline, CDR1 is MNHEY and CDR2 is SVGAGI. Trimming removed 0 bases at V and 0 bases at J, with 11 bases between. There are 16 residues in the CDR3. The CDR3 DNA sequence: TGTGCCAGCAGTTACTCGGCGGGGGGGGTGAACACTGAAGCTTTCTTT. Protein: CASSYSAGGVNTEAFF.

The V and J genes are TRBV14 and TRBJ2-5; possible D gene TRBD2, 5 bases. The CDR3 is 12 residues long. Between the trimmed V and J ends, which lost 8 bases and 0 bases, there was a span of 7 bases. Germline V lookup: CDR1 SGHDN, CDR2 FVKESK. CDR3 sequence reads: CASGGNQETQYF. CDR3 in DNA: TGTGCCAGCGGAGGCAACCAAGAGACCCAGTACTTC.

This clone was detected a few times. J is TRBJ2-6 and V is TRBV28; D remains unclear. The CDR3 length is 18 residues. The germline V and J ends were trimmed by 4 bases and 2 bases, with 18 bases remaining between them. Per germline, CDR1 MDHEN and CDR2 SYDVKM. This CDR3 is CASSSQVARAPGANVLTF. The DNA of the CDR3 is TGTGCCAGCAGTTCCCAGGTGGCCAGAGCTCCTGGGGCCAACGTCCTGACTTTC.

The rearrangement uses TRBV28 and TRBJ1-2; tentatively, D is TRBD1 (6 bases). V was shortened by 9 bases and J by 1 base, with 12 bases between the two germline ends. CDR1 is MDHEN and CDR2 is SYDVKM in the germline V gene. The CDR3 runs to 13 residues. The CDR3 region has the DNA TGTGCCAGTTCCTCAGGGGATAACTATGGCTACACCTTC. Translating gives CASSSGDNYGYTF.